One T cell receptor (beta chain) is described in this entry. Germline V gene data show CDR1 as MGHDK and CDR2 as SYGVNS. V was clipped by 7 bases and J by 6 bases, with 11 bases between them. This CDR3 is 12 amino acids long. The sample is drawn from a study of T cell responses to AZD1222 COVID-19 vaccine. TCRdb's copy holds only in-frame clones and misses some; the assay was immunoSEQ multiplex PCR. The repertoire holds about 130,000 clones, more than 90% seen once, with less than 2% in the top ten. The origin of this receptor is an adult who received the AZD1222 COVID-19 vaccine. This specimen consisted of peripheral blood, obtained 28 days after the second AZD1222 dose. The gene calls are TRBV25-1 and TRBJ2-3; D may be TRBD2 (6 bases). CDR3 DNA: TGTGCCAGCACGCCTGGAGGGGATACGCAGTATTTT. Amino acid sequence: CASTPGGDTQYF.